This TCR beta chain was captured in a study of long-term antiretroviral therapy in people with HIV. This was the immunoSEQ v3.0 assay at survey level. Assay: immunoSEQ multiplex PCR; the TCRdb copy retains only in-frame clones and omits some. This sample has roughly 17,000 clones; around 80% occur once, and the top ten carry over 7.5%. Every donor contributed at least one pre-ART and at least two post-ART PBMC samples. The samples comprised 1-10 million cryopreserved PBMC ahead of DNA extraction. Study outcomes and limitations: Blood dates from about 2003 to 2018, possibly under older ART regimens. Information on adherence, resistance and therapy changes was unavailable.

With regard to this clone: What it recognizes is unknown.

The sample consisted of unsorted PBMCs, taken 0.3 years before starting antiretroviral therapy. This TCR came from a man between 45 and 60 years old with HIV.

Written as DNA, the CDR3 is TGTGCCAGCAGTGCCGTGGCGACCGAAGCTTTCTTT. This sequence encodes CASSAVATEAFF. The V and J genes are TRBV7-6 and TRBJ1-1; no clear D. The CDR3 totals 12 residues. The V gene lost 6 bases and the J gene lost 8 bases, with 13 bases spanning the gap. Per the germline V gene, CDR1 is SGHVS and CDR2 is FNYEAQ. Complete variable domain (other parts from reference TRBV7-6 and TRBJ1-1): GAGVSQSPRYKVTKRGQDVALRCDPISGHVSLYWYRQALGQGPEFLTYFNYEAQQDKSGLPNDRFSAERPEGSISTLTIQRTEQRDSAMYRCASSAVATEAFFGQGTRLTVV.